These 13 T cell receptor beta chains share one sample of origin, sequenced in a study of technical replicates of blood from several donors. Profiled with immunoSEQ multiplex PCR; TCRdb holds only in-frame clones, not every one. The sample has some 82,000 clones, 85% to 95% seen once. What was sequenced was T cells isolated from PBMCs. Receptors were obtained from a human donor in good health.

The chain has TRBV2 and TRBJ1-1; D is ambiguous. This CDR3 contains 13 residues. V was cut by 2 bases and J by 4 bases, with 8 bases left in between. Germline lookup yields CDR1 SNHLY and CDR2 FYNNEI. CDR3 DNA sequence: TGTGCCAGCAGTGAACAGGATTTCACTGAAGCTTTCTTT. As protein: CASSEQDFTEAFF.

The CDR3 sequence: CASTGGLDSYEQYF. DNA for the CDR3: TGTGCCAGCACCGGGGGTCTAGACTCCTACGAGCAGTACTTC. The rearrangement uses TRBV7-9 and TRBJ2-7; D is possibly TRBD2 (6 bases). The CDR3 runs to 14 residues. V was pared by 7 bases and J by 0 bases, with 13 bases between. Germline CDR1 reads SEHNR; CDR2 reads FQNEAQ (reference sequence).

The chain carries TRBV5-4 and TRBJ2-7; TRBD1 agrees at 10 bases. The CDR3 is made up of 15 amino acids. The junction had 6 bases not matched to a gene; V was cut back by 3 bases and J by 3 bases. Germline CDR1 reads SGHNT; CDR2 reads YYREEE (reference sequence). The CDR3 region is CASSSRDRGDYEQYF. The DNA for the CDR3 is TGTGCCAGCAGCTCCCGGGACAGGGGTGACTACGAGCAGTACTTC.

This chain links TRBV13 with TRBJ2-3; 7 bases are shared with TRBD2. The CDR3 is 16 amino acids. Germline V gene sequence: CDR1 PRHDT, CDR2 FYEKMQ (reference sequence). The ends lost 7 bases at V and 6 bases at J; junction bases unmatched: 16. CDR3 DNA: TGTGCCAGCATCCAAGGGGCTAGCGGACGTCGGGATACGCAGTATTTT. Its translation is CASIQGASGRRDTQYF.

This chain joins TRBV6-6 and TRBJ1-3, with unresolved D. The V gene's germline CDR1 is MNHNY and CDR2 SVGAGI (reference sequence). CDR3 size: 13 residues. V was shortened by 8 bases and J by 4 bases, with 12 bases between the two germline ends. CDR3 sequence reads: CASEAAAGNTIYF. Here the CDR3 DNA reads TGTGCCAGCGAGGCGGCAGCGGGAAACACCATATATTTT.

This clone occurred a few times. The CDR3 DNA reads as TGTGCCAGCAGTGACTCCGGACAGGGGAGTGGAAACACCATATATTTT. Translating gives CASSDSGQGSGNTIYF. The V gene is TRBV25-1, the J gene TRBJ1-3; TRBD1 agrees at 9 bases. Trimming cost V 3 bases and J 3 bases; bases outside gene matches: 6. Looked up from germline, CDR1 is MGHDK and CDR2 is SYGVNS. The CDR3 consists of 16 residues.

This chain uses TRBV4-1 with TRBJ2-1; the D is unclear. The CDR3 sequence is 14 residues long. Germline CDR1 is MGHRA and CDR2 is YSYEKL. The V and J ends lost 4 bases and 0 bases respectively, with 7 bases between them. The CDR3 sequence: CASSLRNSYNEQFF. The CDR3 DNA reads TGCGCCAGCAGCCTGCGAAACTCCTACAATGAGCAGTTCTTC.

The CDR3 coding sequence is TGCGCCAGCAGCTTGGACGGACAGCTTAATGGCAATCAGCCCCAGCATTTT. Translated, it gives CASSLDGQLNGNQPQHF. The chain combines TRBV5-1 with TRBJ1-5; D is perhaps TRBD1 (6 bases). The CDR3 covers 17 residues. V lost 0 bases, J lost 2 bases, and 15 bases lay in between. Germline values: CDR1 SGHRS, CDR2 YFSETQ.

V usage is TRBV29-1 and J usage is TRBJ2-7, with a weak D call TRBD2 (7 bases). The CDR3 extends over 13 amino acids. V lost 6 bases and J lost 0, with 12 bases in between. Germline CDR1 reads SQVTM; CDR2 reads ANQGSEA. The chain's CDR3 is CSVRGGSSYEQYF. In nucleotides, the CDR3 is TGCAGCGTGAGGGGGGGTAGCTCCTACGAGCAGTACTTC.

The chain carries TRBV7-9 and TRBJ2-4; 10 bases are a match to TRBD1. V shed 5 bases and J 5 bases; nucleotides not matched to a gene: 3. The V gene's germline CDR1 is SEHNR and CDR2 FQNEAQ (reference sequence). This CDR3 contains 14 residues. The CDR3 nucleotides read TGTGCCAGCAGCGCCGGACAGGGGGAAAACATTCAGTACTTC. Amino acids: CASSAGQGENIQYF. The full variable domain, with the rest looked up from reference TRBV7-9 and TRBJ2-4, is DTGVSQNPRHKITKRGQNVTFRCDPISEHNRLYWYRQTLGQGPEFLTYFQNEAQLEKSRLLSDRFSAERPKGSFSTLEIQRTEQGDSAMYLCASSAGQGENIQYFGAGTRLSVL.

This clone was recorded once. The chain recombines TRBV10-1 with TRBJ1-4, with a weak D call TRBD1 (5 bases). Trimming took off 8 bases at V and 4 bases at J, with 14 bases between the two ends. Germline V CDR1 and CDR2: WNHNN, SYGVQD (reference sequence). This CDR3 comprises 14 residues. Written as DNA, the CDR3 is TGCGCCAGCCCCTTCGACAGTTATAATGAAAAACTGTTTTTT. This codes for CASPFDSYNEKLFF.

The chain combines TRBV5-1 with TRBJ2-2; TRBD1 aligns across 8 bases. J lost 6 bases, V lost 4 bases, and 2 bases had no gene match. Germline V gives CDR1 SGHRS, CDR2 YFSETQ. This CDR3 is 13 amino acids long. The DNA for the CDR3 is TGCGCCAGCAGCGAACAGGGGGCCGGGGAGCTGTTTTTT. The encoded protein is CASSEQGAGELFF.

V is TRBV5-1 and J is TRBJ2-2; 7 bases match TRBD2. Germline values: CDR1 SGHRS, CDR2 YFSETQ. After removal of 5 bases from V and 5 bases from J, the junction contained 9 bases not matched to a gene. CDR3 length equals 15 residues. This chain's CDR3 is CASRDSGYNTGELFF. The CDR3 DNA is TGCGCCAGCAGAGATAGCGGGTATAATACCGGGGAGCTGTTTTTT.